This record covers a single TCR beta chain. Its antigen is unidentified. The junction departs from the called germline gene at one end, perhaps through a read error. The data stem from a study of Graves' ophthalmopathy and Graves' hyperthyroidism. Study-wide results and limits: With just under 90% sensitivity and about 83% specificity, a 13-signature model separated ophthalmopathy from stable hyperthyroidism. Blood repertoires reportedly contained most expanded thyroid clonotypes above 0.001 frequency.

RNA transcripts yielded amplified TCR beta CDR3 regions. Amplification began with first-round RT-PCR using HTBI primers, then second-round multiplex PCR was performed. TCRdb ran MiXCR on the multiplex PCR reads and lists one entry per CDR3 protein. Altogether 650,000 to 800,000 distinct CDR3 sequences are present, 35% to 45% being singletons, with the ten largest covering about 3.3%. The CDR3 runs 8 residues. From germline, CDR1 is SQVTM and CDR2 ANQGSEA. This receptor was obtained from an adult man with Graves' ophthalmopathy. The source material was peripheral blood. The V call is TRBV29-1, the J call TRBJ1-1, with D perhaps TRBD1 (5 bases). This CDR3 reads CSVGGGGF. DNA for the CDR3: TGCAGCGTTGGTGGGGGGGGCTTT.